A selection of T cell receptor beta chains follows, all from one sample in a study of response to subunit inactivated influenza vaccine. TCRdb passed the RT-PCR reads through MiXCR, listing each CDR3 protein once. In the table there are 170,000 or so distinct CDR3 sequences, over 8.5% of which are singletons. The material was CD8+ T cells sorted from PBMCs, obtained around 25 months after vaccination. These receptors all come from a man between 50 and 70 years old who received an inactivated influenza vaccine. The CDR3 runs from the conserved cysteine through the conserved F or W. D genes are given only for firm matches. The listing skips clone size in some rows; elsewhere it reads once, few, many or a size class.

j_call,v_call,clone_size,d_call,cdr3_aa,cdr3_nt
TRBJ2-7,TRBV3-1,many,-,CASSQGPGSYEQYF,TGTGCCAGCAGCCAAGGACCGGGCTCCTACGAGCAGTACTTC
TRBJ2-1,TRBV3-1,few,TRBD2,CASSPPGTSGINEQFF,TGTGCCAGCAGCCCCCCCGGGACTAGCGGGATCAATGAGCAGTTCTTC
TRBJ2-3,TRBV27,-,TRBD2,CASSYIAGYSTDTQYF,TGTGCCAGCAGTTATATAGCGGGATATAGCACAGATACGCAGTATTTT
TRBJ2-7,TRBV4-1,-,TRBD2,CASSPGGVDYEQYF,TGCGCCAGCAGCCCGGGGGGGGTAGACTACGAGCAGTACTTC
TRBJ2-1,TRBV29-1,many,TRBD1,CSVNLRGQDNEQFF,TGCAGCGTGAACCTCCGGGGACAGGACAATGAGCAGTTCTTC
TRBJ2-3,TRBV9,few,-,CASSHGERLPDTQYF,TGTGCCAGCAGCCACGGGGAGCGGTTACCAGATACGCAGTATTTT
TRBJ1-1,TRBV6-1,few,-,CASRPTSRTEAFF,TGTGCCAGCAGACCCACAAGTCGGACTGAAGCTTTCTTT
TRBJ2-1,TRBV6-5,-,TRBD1,CASSHNRDRVFF,TGTGCCAGCAGTCATAACCGGGACAGGGTGTTCTTC
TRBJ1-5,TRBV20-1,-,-,CSARDPSLLSNQPQHF,TGCAGTGCTAGAGACCCCAGCCTCCTTAGCAATCAGCCCCAGCATTTT
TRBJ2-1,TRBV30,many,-,CAWSYVGLVDEQFF,TGTGCCTGGAGTTATGTCGGACTTGTTGATGAGCAGTTCTTC
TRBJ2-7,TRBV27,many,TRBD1,CATRQGLSYEQYF,TGTGCCACCCGACAGGGGCTCTCCTACGAGCAGTACTTC